This T cell receptor beta chain was documented in a study of blood T cell repertoires in COVID-19 (dated by TCRdb to 2020 to 2022). Regarding the study in general: Samples covering the acute and convalescent phases of COVID-19 were provided by collaborators in the United States, Italy and Spain. The prospective study material was composed of cDNA or gDNA derived from T cells, B-cell-depleted T cells, or PBMCs. A de-identified subject ID, COVID-19 status, age in years and sex were almost always included in the sample metadata. Deeply sampled blood TCRbeta repertoires from subjects exposed to, actively infected with, or recovered from COVID-19 were included in the dataset. Where available, HLA class I and class II types were obtained from metadata supplied by the sample provider rather than from assay-based typing. The repertoires were made available in a free public database intended to serve as a resource for research on the immune response to SARS-CoV-2. The samples were drawn from the first 160 participants of the ongoing ImmuneRACE study and from 1,254 subjects provided by 6 global collaborators.

In Seattle, one collaborating source enrolled patients while the infection was active and tracked those patients longitudinally over the course of disease. Each collaborating institution followed its own protocols to collect whole blood in K2EDTA tubes. For TCRbeta analysis, collaborators shipped samples in one of three forms: frozen whole blood, isolated PBMCs, or DNA extracted from either of those sample types. In regard to this clone: The target of this receptor is not known. No clone much larger than this one lies a single base away; base qualities are absent.

TCRbeta CDR3 regions were amplified from genomic DNA by means of the immunoSEQ Assay, a bias-controlled multiplex PCR. The study's processing was this. The number of nucleated cells in each sample was estimated by amplification of reference gene primers within the assay. Sequence reads were collapsed and filtered to measure the absolute abundance of every unique TCRbeta CDR3 rearrangement. For each sample, productive Simpson clonality was calculated by taking the square root of Simpson's diversity index across productive rearrangements. TCRdb's version of the immuneACCESS table is confined to in-frame rearrangements and falls short of the full clone set. An unresolved V gene accounts for under half of the shortfall where checked; the remainder is of unknown origin. V and J calls and clone size come straight from that table; D and trimming were deduced from the DNA. Here the sample has approximately 93,000 clones; approximately 74% occur a single time. The top ten clonotypes cover 3% to 4.5% of the sample.

The CDR3 spans 18 residues, from the cysteine through the phenylalanine. The read is trimmed to its CDR3 DNA, 54 bases read in frame from base 1. CDR1 and CDR2, looked up from the germline V gene, are SGHRS and YFSETQ. Unmatched junction bases come to 12, with V trimmed by 4 bases and J by 3 bases. Points the paper makes about the study in general: The amount of clinical and demographic metadata varied by source and participant and was provided uncurated.

The sample consisted of peripheral blood. This clonotype originated in a man in his sixties or seventies with COVID-19, enrolled during active disease. Rearrangement joined TRBV5-1 to TRBJ2-7; 14 bases in the junction line up with TRBD2. The CDR3 region has the sequence CASSRRGTSGSGNYEQYF. At the DNA level, the sequence is TGCGCCAGCAGCCGGAGGGGGACTAGCGGGAGTGGGAACTACGAGCAGTACTTC.